The 14 T cell receptor beta chains listed next were all sequenced from one sample in a study of shared clonotypes between healthy human individuals (dated by TCRdb to about 2020). The library came from the immunoSEQ multiplex PCR assay. The clones in this table, taken by TCRdb from immuneACCESS, are in-frame only. Not every clone is retained; where verified, under half of the shortfall comes from an unresolved V gene, and the cause of the rest is unknown. This sample gives hundreds of thousands of clones in total; 95% to 98% of them show up just once. The leading ten clones occupy 0.3% of the sample. CD8 naive samples were obtained by positive selection for CCR7 among CD45RO-negative cells, yielding a CD45RA+CCR7+ population from which TemRA cells were excluded. Material for sequencing was naive CD8+ T cells sorted from blood. The sample's cell subset or site label, decoded: CD45RA+CCR7+. Every receptor here comes from a man aged 25 to 40 in good health.

The chain combines TRBV27 with TRBJ1-2; 7 bases align to TRBD1. The CDR3 sequence is 13 residues long. Germline lookup yields CDR1 MNHEY and CDR2 SMNVEV (reference sequence). The ends lost 8 bases at V and 6 bases at J; junction bases unmatched: 9. The CDR3 loop is CASGGGGADGYTF. The CDR3 region has the DNA TGTGCCAGCGGTGGAGGGGGCGCGGATGGCTACACCTTC.

CDR3 sequence (DNA): TGTGCCAGCAGCTCGGGAGAGGGACCGCTAGAACAGCCCCAGCATTTT. This sequence encodes CASSSGEGPLEQPQHF. The chain couples TRBV5-6 to TRBJ1-5; D might be TRBD1 (5 bases). The CDR3 is 16 amino acids. The V end was cut by 3 bases, the J end by 7 bases, with 20 bases between. The germline gives CDR1 SGHDT, CDR2 YYEEEE.

This sequence joins TRBV6-5 and TRBJ2-7; the D is unclear. Germline values: CDR1 MNHEY, CDR2 SVGAGI. The ends were cut back, 2 bases at V and 3 bases at J, with 14 bases in the middle. The CDR3 is 15 amino acids. CDR3 amino acids: CASSYGSNPIYEQYF. The CDR3 DNA is TGTGCCAGCAGTTACGGGTCCAACCCTATCTACGAGCAGTACTTC.

The chain links TRBV10-3 to TRBJ2-7; TRBD1 agrees at 11 bases. Germline CDR1 is ENHRY and CDR2 is SYGVKD. CDR3 length: 15 residues. The ends lost 4 bases at V and 2 bases at J; junction bases unmatched: 4. The CDR3 loop reads CAISGTGGPTYEQYF. CDR3 sequence (DNA): TGTGCCATCAGTGGGACAGGGGGCCCCACCTACGAGCAGTACTTC.

V usage is TRBV11-2 and J usage is TRBJ1-2; D is perhaps TRBD1 (5 bases). Trimming left V 4 bases short and J 6 bases short, with 12 bases between. Germline V lookup: CDR1 SGHAT, CDR2 FQNNGV. This CDR3 is built from 13 residues. DNA for the CDR3: TGTGCCAGCAGCTCCGGCGGGGCTCATGGCTACACCTTC. It yields the protein CASSSGGAHGYTF.

In regard to this clone: The sample has other DNA sequences that encode this CDR3 too. The chain uses TRBV7-3 and TRBJ2-7, with D perhaps TRBD1 or TRBD2 (6 bases each). This CDR3 has 15 residues. Trimming took 0 bases from V and 1 from J, leaving 10 bases between them. The V gene's germline CDR1 is SGHTA and CDR2 FQGTGA. CDR3 sequence: CASSLTGGSSYEQYF. Written as DNA, the CDR3 is TGTGCCAGCAGCTTAACGGGGGGCTCATCCTACGAGCAGTACTTC. The entire variable domain, with the rest obtained from reference TRBV7-3 and TRBJ2-7, is as follows: GAGVSQTPSNKVTEKGKYVELRCDPISGHTALYWYRQSLGQGPEFLIYFQGTGAADDSGLPNDRFFAVRPEGSVSTLKIQRTERGDSAVYLCASSLTGGSSYEQYFGPGTRLTVT.

The rearrangement uses TRBV29-1 and TRBJ2-3; D unclear. The V end was cut by 6 bases, the J end by 5 bases, with 12 bases between. Germline CDR1 SQVTM, CDR2 ANQGSEA. The CDR3 has 12 residues. The CDR3 sequence: CSVLKSGDTQYF. In nucleotides, the CDR3 is TGCAGCGTACTGAAATCTGGAGATACGCAGTATTTT.

This clone was observed once. This chain joins TRBV14 and TRBJ2-7; TRBD2 aligns across 9 bases. Per the germline V gene, CDR1 is SGHDN and CDR2 is FVKESK. This CDR3 has 15 residues. J lost 1 base, V lost 1 base, and 2 bases had no gene match. In DNA, the CDR3 is TGTGCCAGCAGCCAAGTGCTAGCGGGATCCTACGAGCAGTACTTC. Amino acids: CASSQVLAGSYEQYF.

The gene calls are TRBV27 and TRBJ2-2; perhaps TRBD2 as D (5 bases). Germline V gives CDR1 MNHEY, CDR2 SMNVEV (reference sequence). The CDR3 is made up of 19 amino acids. The ends were cut back, 7 bases at V and 2 bases at J, with 26 bases in the middle. CDR3 loop: CASTPNPLEIQTNTGELFF. The CDR3 nucleotides read TGTGCCAGCACCCCCAACCCACTAGAGATACAAACAAACACCGGGGAGCTGTTTTTT.

The chain links TRBV27 to TRBJ2-7, with 7 bases identical to TRBD2. Looked up from germline, CDR1 is MNHEY and CDR2 is SMNVEV (reference sequence). The CDR3 covers 14 residues. The V and J ends lost 8 bases and 6 bases, in that order; junction bases with no gene match: 13. CDR3 in DNA: TGTGCCAGCTCTCTTTGGGAGGGAGCGCGCGAGCAGTACTTC. Residues: CASSLWEGAREQYF.

V and J are TRBV5-4 and TRBJ1-4; a possible D gene is TRBD1 (5 bases). Germline V gene sequence: CDR1 SGHNT, CDR2 YYREEE (reference sequence). The CDR3 consists of 16 residues. V lost 3 bases, J lost 8 bases, and 20 bases lay in between. Written as DNA, the CDR3 is TGTGCCAGCAGCTCGGGAGAAGGGGAGAAGGGAGAAAAACTGTTTTTT. This codes for CASSSGEGEKGEKLFF. The variable domain in full, with the rest retrieved from reference TRBV5-4 and TRBJ1-4, is ETGVTQSPTHLIKTRGQQVTLRCSSQSGHNTVSWYQQALGQGPQFIFQYYREEENGRGNFPPRFSGLQFPNYSSELNVNALELDDSALYLCASSSGEGEKGEKLFFGSGTQLSVL.

J is TRBJ2-3 and V is TRBV6-1; D perhaps matches TRBD1 (5 bases). Per the germline V gene, CDR1 is MNHNS and CDR2 is SASEGT. Trimming took 2 bases from V and 0 from J, leaving 12 bases between them. This CDR3 comprises 16 residues. CDR3 loop: CASSELRQPSTDTQYF. In DNA form, the CDR3 reads TGTGCCAGCAGTGAATTACGACAGCCTAGCACAGATACGCAGTATTTT.

The chain employs TRBV10-3 and TRBJ2-4, with D possibly TRBD2 on 6 matching bases. Germline V gives CDR1 ENHRY, CDR2 SYGVKD. The CDR3 runs to 17 residues. V lost 2 bases to trimming and J lost 8 bases, with 22 bases between them. This CDR3 reads CAISERPPTRDLDIQYF. CDR3 nucleotide sequence: TGTGCCATCAGTGAGCGGCCTCCGACGCGGGATCTGGACATTCAGTACTTC.

In its sample, this clone was seen once. The gene calls are TRBV7-9 and TRBJ2-2; D is undetermined. Germline assignment: CDR1 SEHNR and CDR2 FQNEAQ (reference sequence). V was shortened by 5 bases and J by 6 bases, with 10 bases between the two germline ends. There are 13 residues in the CDR3. CDR3 residues: CASSPRGAGELFF. Written as DNA, the CDR3 is TGTGCCAGCAGCCCCCGAGGCGCCGGGGAGCTGTTTTTT.